What follows are 2 T cell receptor beta chains derived from one specimen sequenced in a study of CD8 T cells in ankylosing spondylitis. TCRdb passed the 5' RACE reads through MiXCR, listing each CDR3 protein once. The table records roughly 130,000 distinct CDR3 sequences, roughly 8% of them present only once. Source material: synovial fluid, either unsorted or a sorted T cell fraction (not recorded which). The source of these receptors is a male donor with ankylosing spondylitis.

Concerning this clonotype itself: This is likely a read error, given that the CDR3 carries no conserved phenylalanine or tryptophan at its end. The CDR3 reads CASSLSVAGETQYL. In nucleotides, the CDR3 is TGTGCCAGCAGCTTATCGGTAGCGGGGGAGACCCAGTACCTC. The chain combines TRBV7-2 with TRBJ2-5, with TRBD2 identical over 8 bases. This CDR3 has 14 amino acids. V was clipped by 2 bases and J by 5 bases; unmatched bases: 4. Germline V gene sequence: CDR1 SGHTA, CDR2 FQGNSA.

The chain's CDR3 is CSARDLWGEITSNTEAFF. In DNA form, the CDR3 reads TGCAGTGCTAGAGATCTCTGGGGAGAGATCACCTCGAACACTGAAGCTTTCTTT. The chain joins TRBV20-1 to TRBJ1-1, with D unresolved. The CDR3 runs 18 residues. Trimming removed 0 bases from V and 1 base from J, with 21 bases in between. CDR1 is DFQATT, CDR2 SNEGSKA, per germline (reference sequence).